This T cell receptor (beta chain) was sequenced in a study of regulatory T cells in long-lasting Graves disease. V shed 5 bases, J shed 7 bases, and the junction held 9 bases outside the gene matches. This CDR3 has 15 amino acids. Germline CDR1 SGHTA, CDR2 FQGTGA. Assembly of TCR beta libraries relied on iRepertoire HTBI primers together with Arm-PCR of CDR3 regions. MiXCR was run by TCRdb on the multiplex PCR reads, yielding one entry per CDR3 protein. The sample lists 450,000 to 700,000 distinct CDR3 sequences, approximately 13% seen once, with over 7.5% in the top ten. In this sample, this clonotype turned up many times. Time point indicated: newly diagnosed GD, antithyroid drugs for less than 3 months. Extracted PBMC RNA gave rise to the TCR library. The same data also contributed to another study, on T cells in Graves' hyperthyroidism and ophthalmopathy.

The rearrangement joins TRBV7-3 to TRBJ2-1, with 9 bases fitting TRBD1. The sample was peripheral blood mononuclear cells (PBMCs), taken at new diagnosis, from a patient treated with antithyroid drugs. This clonotype was obtained from a man younger than 45 with Graves disease. The CDR3 sequence: CASSRMLGQGNEQFF. CDR3 in DNA: TGTGCCAGCAGCCGAATGCTAGGACAGGGGAATGAGCAGTTCTTC.